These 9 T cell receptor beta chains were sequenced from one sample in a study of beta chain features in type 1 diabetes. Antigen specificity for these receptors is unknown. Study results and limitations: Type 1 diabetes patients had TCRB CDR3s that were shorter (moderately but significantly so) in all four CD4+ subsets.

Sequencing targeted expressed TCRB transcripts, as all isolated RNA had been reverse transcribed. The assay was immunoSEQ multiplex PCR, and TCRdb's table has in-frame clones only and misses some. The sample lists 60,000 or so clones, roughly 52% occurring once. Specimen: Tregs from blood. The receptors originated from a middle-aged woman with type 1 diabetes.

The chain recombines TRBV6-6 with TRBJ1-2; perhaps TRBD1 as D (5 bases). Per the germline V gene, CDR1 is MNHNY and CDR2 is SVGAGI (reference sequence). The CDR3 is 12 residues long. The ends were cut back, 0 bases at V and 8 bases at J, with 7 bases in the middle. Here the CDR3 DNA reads TGTGCCAGCAGTTACTCCGGGGGAGGCTACACCTTC. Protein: CASSYSGGGYTF.

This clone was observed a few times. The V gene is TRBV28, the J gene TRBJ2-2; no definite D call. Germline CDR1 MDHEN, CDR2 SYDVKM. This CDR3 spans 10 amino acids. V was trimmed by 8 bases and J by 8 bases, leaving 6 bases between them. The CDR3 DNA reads TGTGCCAGCGGGCTAGGGGAGCTGTTTTTT. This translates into CASGLGELFF.

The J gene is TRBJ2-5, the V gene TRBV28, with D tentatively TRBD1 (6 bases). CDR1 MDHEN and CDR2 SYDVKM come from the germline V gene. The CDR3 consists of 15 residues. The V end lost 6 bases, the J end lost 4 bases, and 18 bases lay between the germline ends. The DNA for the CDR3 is TGTGCCAGCAGCTTGGCCGGTCAGGGGCGAGAGACCCAGTACTTC. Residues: CASSLAGQGRETQYF.

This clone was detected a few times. The DNA for the CDR3 is TGTGCCAGCAGTACGGCTAGCGGGGTCCGGAGTGAGCAGTTCTTC. It specifies CASSTASGVRSEQFF. The V and J genes are TRBV2 and TRBJ2-1; 9 bases fit TRBD2. There are 15 residues in the CDR3. V was pared by 5 bases and J by 9 bases, with 11 bases of the junction left unmatched. CDR1 is SNHLY, CDR2 FYNNEI, per germline.

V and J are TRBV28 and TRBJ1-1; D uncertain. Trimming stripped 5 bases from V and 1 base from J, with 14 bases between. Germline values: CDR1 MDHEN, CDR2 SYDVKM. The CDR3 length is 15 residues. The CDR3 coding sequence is TGTGCCAGCAGTCCGCAAGGCCCGGGGAACACTGAAGCTTTCTTT. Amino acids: CASSPQGPGNTEAFF.

The CDR3: CASKAPGSETQYF. The CDR3 DNA sequence: TGTGCCAGCAAAGCTCCCGGGTCAGAGACCCAGTACTTC. This chain uses TRBV28 with TRBJ2-5; D uncertain. This CDR3 is 13 amino acids long. Between the trimmed V and J ends, which lost 7 bases and 4 bases, there was a span of 13 bases. Germline loops: CDR1 MDHEN, CDR2 SYDVKM.

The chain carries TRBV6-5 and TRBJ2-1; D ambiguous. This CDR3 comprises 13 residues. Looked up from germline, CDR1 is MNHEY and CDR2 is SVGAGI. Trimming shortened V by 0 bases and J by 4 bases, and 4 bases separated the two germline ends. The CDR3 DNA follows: TGTGCCAGCAGTTACTCGAGTTACAATGAGCAGTTCTTC. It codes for CASSYSSYNEQFF.

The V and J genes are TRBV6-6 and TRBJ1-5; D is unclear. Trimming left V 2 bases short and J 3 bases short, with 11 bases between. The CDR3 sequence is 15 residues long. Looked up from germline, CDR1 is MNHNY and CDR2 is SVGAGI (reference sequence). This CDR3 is CASSYKYSDNQPQHF. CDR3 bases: TGTGCCAGCAGTTACAAATACAGTGACAATCAGCCCCAGCATTTT.

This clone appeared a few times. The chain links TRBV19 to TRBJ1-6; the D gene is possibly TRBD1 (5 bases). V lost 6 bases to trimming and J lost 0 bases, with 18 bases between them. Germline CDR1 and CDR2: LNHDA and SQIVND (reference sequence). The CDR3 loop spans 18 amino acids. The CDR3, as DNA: TGTGCCAGTAGCCGGGACTTTCCGGCAAGCTCCTATAATTCACCCCTCCACTTT. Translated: CASSRDFPASSYNSPLHF.